One and the same sample provided the 24 T cell receptor beta chains below, sequenced in a study of blood T cell repertoires in COVID-19 (dated by TCRdb to about 2020). Library preparation was by the immunoSEQ multiplex PCR assay. Not all clones reach the TCRdb copy of this immuneACCESS table, which keeps in-frame sequences only. Checked studies attribute under half of the gap to unresolved V genes and leave the rest unexplained. For this sample the table gives about 250,000 clones, of which 75% to 90% were detected only once. The ten largest clones add up to 0.94% of the sample. The sample taken for sequencing was peripheral blood. These receptors were collected from a woman aged 40 to 50 who had recovered from COVID-19.

The genes are TRBV7-9 and TRBJ1-2, with a possible D match to TRBD1 (5 bases). V gave up 1 base and J gave up 6 bases, with 18 bases separating them. CDR1 SEHNR and CDR2 FQNEAQ come from the germline V gene (reference sequence). The CDR3 has 16 amino acids. The CDR3 loop reads CASSLEGRDPLNGYTF. The CDR3 DNA follows: TGTGCCAGCAGCTTAGAAGGGAGGGACCCCTTGAATGGCTACACCTTC.

This chain joins TRBV7-9 and TRBJ1-3, with D possibly matching TRBD1 (5 bases). Germline V gene sequence: CDR1 SEHNR, CDR2 FQNEAQ (reference sequence). The CDR3 extends over 15 amino acids. Trimming left V 1 base short and J 0 bases short, with 7 bases between. The chain's CDR3 is CASSLEGVSGNTIYF. CDR3 bases: TGTGCCAGCAGCTTAGAAGGGGTCTCTGGAAACACCATATATTTT. Looking up the rest from reference TRBV7-9 and TRBJ1-3 gives the full variable domain: DTGVSQNPRHKITKRGQNVTFRCDPISEHNRLYWYRQTLGQGPEFLTYFQNEAQLEKSRLLSDRFSAERPKGSFSTLEIQRTEQGDSAMYLCASSLEGVSGNTIYFGEGSWLTVV.

The chain couples TRBV25-1 to TRBJ2-5, with TRBD2 identical over 8 bases. J lost 5 bases, V lost 10 bases, and 18 bases had no gene match. CDR3 size: 16 residues. Germline assignment: CDR1 MGHDK and CDR2 SYGVNS. The CDR3 sequence: CATSGTRPMWGETQYF. The DNA of the CDR3 is TGTGCCACTTCCGGGACTAGGCCGATGTGGGGTGAGACCCAGTACTTC.

The chain uses TRBV5-4 and TRBJ2-3, with TRBD2 identical over 12 bases. With V trimmed by 7 bases and J by 4 bases, 7 bases remained unmatched. The CDR3 covers 15 residues. The V gene's germline CDR1 is SGHNT and CDR2 YYREEE (reference sequence). The CDR3 DNA follows: TGTGCCAGCCGGAACCTAGCGGGAGGGGCAGATACGCAGTATTTT. It codes for CASRNLAGGADTQYF.

The chain links TRBV18 to TRBJ2-1, with 12 bases matching TRBD2. J lost 5 bases, V lost 3 bases, and 8 bases had no gene match. Looked up from germline, CDR1 is KGHSH and CDR2 is LQKENI. CDR3 length equals 17 residues. The CDR3 DNA sequence: TGTGCCAGCTCACCGCGGACTAGCGGGGCCGACAACAATGAGCAGTTCTTC. This codes for CASSPRTSGADNNEQFF.

J is TRBJ2-2 and V is TRBV24-1, with D maybe TRBD1 (5 bases). This CDR3 region has 13 residues. The germline V gene encodes CDR1 KGHDR and CDR2 SFDVKD. Trimming cost V 6 bases and J 6 bases, with 10 bases left between them. The CDR3 protein is CATSTQGSGELFF. CDR3 sequence (DNA): TGTGCCACCAGTACGCAGGGCTCCGGGGAGCTGTTTTTT.

The chain couples TRBV4-2 to TRBJ2-7; 9 bases are shared with TRBD1. CDR1 is LGHNA, CDR2 YNFKEQ, per germline. The CDR3 loop spans 16 amino acids. The V gene end was trimmed by 1 base and the J gene end by 11 bases; junction bases not matched to a gene: 15. This chain's CDR3 is CASSQASPGQGGEEYF. DNA of the CDR3: TGTGCCAGCAGCCAAGCATCACCGGGACAGGGAGGTGAAGAGTACTTC.

The rearrangement joins TRBV6-1 to TRBJ1-5, with D tentatively TRBD1 (5 bases). V lost 6 bases and J 2 bases, leaving 17 bases between the germline ends. This CDR3 is 16 amino acids long. The V gene's germline CDR1 is MNHNS and CDR2 SASEGT. The CDR3: CASRELHRSGNQPQHF. CDR3 DNA: TGTGCCAGCAGAGAACTGCACAGGTCGGGCAATCAGCCCCAGCATTTT.

The chain combines TRBV6-6 with TRBJ1-2; TRBD1 matches 9 bases. Germline V lookup: CDR1 MNHNY, CDR2 SVGAGI (reference sequence). This CDR3 is 13 amino acids long. The J segment lost 7 bases and the V segment lost 5 bases, leaving 5 bases of the junction unmatched. The CDR3 nucleotides are TGTGCCAGCAGTCGGGACAGGGTTGGTGGCTACACCTTC. Protein product: CASSRDRVGGYTF.

This sequence joins TRBV5-1 and TRBJ2-5; 7 bases line up with TRBD2. From germline, CDR1 is SGHRS and CDR2 YFSETQ. V was clipped by 5 bases and J by 1 base; unmatched bases: 8. CDR3 length equals 15 residues. The CDR3 region is CASSGGSGIQETQYF. CDR3 coding DNA: TGCGCCAGCAGTGGCGGGAGTGGGATCCAAGAGACCCAGTACTTC.

There are a few counts of this clone. The chain links TRBV29-1 to TRBJ2-5; possibly TRBD2 for D (5 bases). Germline V lookup: CDR1 SQVTM, CDR2 ANQGSEA. V was pared by 7 bases and J by 4 bases, with 13 bases between. This CDR3 comprises 12 residues. CDR3 DNA: TGCAGCGCCCGGAGCGGCGTAGAGACCCAGTACTTC. Its translation is CSARSGVETQYF.

This rearrangement joins TRBV29-1 to TRBJ2-3, with D unresolved. Germline CDR1 SQVTM, CDR2 ANQGSEA. Trimming removed 7 bases at V and 2 bases at J, with 13 bases between. The CDR3 runs to 13 residues. The CDR3 sequence is CSGGGSYTDTQYF. The CDR3 nucleotides are TGCAGCGGTGGCGGAAGCTACACAGATACGCAGTATTTT.

The rearrangement links TRBV28 to TRBJ1-4; 8 bases are shared with TRBD1. Looked up from germline, CDR1 is MDHEN and CDR2 is SYDVKM. This CDR3 is built from 19 residues. V lost 3 bases and J lost 0; bases outside the gene matches: 12. The CDR3 bases are TGTGCCAGCAGTTTCCCTCTCGGGACAGGTACTGCAACTAATGAAAAACTGTTTTTT. Amino acid sequence: CASSFPLGTGTATNEKLFF.

The rearrangement joins TRBV6-1 to TRBJ1-4; tentatively, D is TRBD1 (5 bases). CDR1 MNHNS and CDR2 SASEGT come from the germline V gene. The CDR3 is 14 amino acids. V was trimmed by 1 base and J by 10 bases, leaving 13 bases between them. CDR3 nucleotide sequence: TGTGCCAGCAGTGAAGTGTTGCGGGGGGGAAAACTGTTTTTT. Its protein is CASSEVLRGGKLFF.

The sample holds a few counts of this clone. The chain employs TRBV3-1 (or the pseudogene TRBV3-2) and TRBJ2-7; 9 nucleotides align to TRBD1. The CDR3 has 14 residues. V dropped 3 bases and J dropped 5; count of bases not matched to a gene: 5. Germline CDR1 LGHDT, CDR2 YNNKEL (reference sequence). The CDR3 sequence is CASSQEDRGNEQYF. The CDR3 nucleotides are TGTGCCAGCAGCCAGGAGGACAGGGGTAACGAGCAGTACTTC.

On this clone: This sample includes further DNA sequences coding for the same CDR3. The CDR3 DNA reads as TGTGCCACCAGCAGAGATGGTAGCGGGAGAGCAGGTGGGAATGAGCAGTTCTTC. Translation: CATSRDGSGRAGGNEQFF. The V and J genes are TRBV15 and TRBJ2-1; 9 bases match TRBD2. The CDR3 is made up of 18 amino acids. The junction had 13 bases not matched to a gene; V was cut back by 0 bases and J by 7 bases. Germline assignment: CDR1 LNHNV and CDR2 YYDKDF (reference sequence).

This clone has a single count. Written as DNA, the CDR3 is TGTGCCAGCAGCACTACTAGCGGGGACTACTACGAGCAGTACTTC. Amino acids: CASSTTSGDYYEQYF. V is TRBV5-5 and J is TRBJ2-7, with 10 bases lining up with TRBD2. This CDR3 contains 15 residues. The germline V gene has CDR1 SGHKS and CDR2 YYEKEE (reference sequence). V gave up 4 bases and J gave up 3 bases; unmatched junction bases: 7.

The V call is TRBV4-2, the J call TRBJ1-2; TRBD1 is a possible D gene (5 bases). Germline-derived CDR1 and CDR2 are LGHNA and YNFKEQ. V shed 0 bases and J shed 8 bases, with 7 bases lying between them. The CDR3 consists of 12 residues. Written as DNA, the CDR3 is TGTGCCAGCAGCCAAGATGGGGCCGGCTACACCTTC. Translation: CASSQDGAGYTF.

The rearrangement uses TRBV5-1 and TRBJ2-2; D remains unclear. The CDR3 is made up of 15 amino acids. Per the germline V gene, CDR1 is SGHRS and CDR2 is YFSETQ. The V gene lost 0 bases and the J gene lost 5 bases, with 11 bases spanning the gap. In DNA, the CDR3 is TGCGCCAGCAGCTTGGATGTCCCCCCGACCGGGGAGCTGTTTTTT. As protein: CASSLDVPPTGELFF.

The CDR3: CAISLAGGYNEQFF. The CDR3 bases are TGTGCCATCAGTTTAGCGGGAGGGTACAATGAGCAGTTCTTC. The chain has TRBV10-3 and TRBJ2-1; 11 bases agree with TRBD2. Germline CDR1 is ENHRY and CDR2 is SYGVKD. The CDR3 consists of 14 residues. The junction had 1 base not matched to a gene; V was cut back by 5 bases and J by 4 bases.

This clone appeared a single time. V usage is TRBV7-9 and J usage is TRBJ1-5, with 9 nucleotides matching TRBD1. This CDR3 has 14 residues. After removal of 5 bases from V and 1 base from J, the junction contained 0 bases not matched to a gene. Germline CDR1 SEHNR, CDR2 FQNEAQ (reference sequence). The CDR3 is CASSGQGSNQPQHF. CDR3 bases: TGTGCCAGCAGCGGACAGGGGAGCAATCAGCCCCAGCATTTT.

This chain connects TRBV19 to TRBJ1-1; a weak D match, TRBD1 (6 bases). Germline V gene data show CDR1 as LNHDA and CDR2 as SQIVND (reference sequence). There are 16 residues in the CDR3. Trimming shortened V by 9 bases and J by 0 bases, and 20 bases separated the two germline ends. The CDR3 region has the DNA TGTGCCAGCGCCCACTTTCGGACAGACATGAACACTGAAGCTTTCTTT. The encoded protein is CASAHFRTDMNTEAFF.

The chain recombines TRBV7-9 with TRBJ2-5; 8 bases agree with TRBD2. This CDR3 region has 15 residues. Germline V gene sequence: CDR1 SEHNR, CDR2 FQNEAQ (reference sequence). After removal of 5 bases from V and 10 bases from J, the junction contained 15 bases not matched to a gene. The CDR3 reads CASSPGLEPLGIQYF. The CDR3 nucleotides are TGTGCCAGCAGCCCGGGACTAGAACCCTTAGGGATCCAGTACTTC.

The chain uses TRBV6-5 and TRBJ2-7; 7 bases are shared with TRBD2. The CDR3 loop spans 15 amino acids. Germline loops: CDR1 MNHEY, CDR2 SVGAGI. V lost 0 bases, J lost 4 bases, and 6 bases stayed unmatched. The CDR3 is CASSYSAGVGYEQYF. The CDR3 nucleotides read TGTGCCAGCAGTTACTCCGCGGGAGTGGGATACGAGCAGTACTTC.